This entry lists 14 T cell receptor beta chains sequenced from one sample in a study of blood T cell repertoires in COVID-19. Sequencing was performed with immunoSEQ multiplex PCR; in TCRdb, only in-frame clones are kept and a portion is missing. Among tens of thousands of clones listed, 75% to 90% were seen once. Sequences were obtained from peripheral blood. These receptors all come from a woman between 65 and 79 years old with acute or convalescent COVID-19.

The chain recombines TRBV27 with TRBJ2-2; 11 bases are shared with TRBD2. The CDR3 runs to 16 residues. The junction had 5 bases not matched to a gene; V was cut back by 5 bases and J by 3 bases. Germline V lookup: CDR1 MNHEY, CDR2 SMNVEV (reference sequence). CDR3 bases: TGTGCCAGCAGTCGACTAGCGGGGCTTGACACCGGGGAGCTGTTTTTT. Its protein is CASSRLAGLDTGELFF.

The chain joins TRBV27 to TRBJ1-4; 9 bases line up with TRBD1. The CDR3 is 14 residues long. J gave up 7 bases and V 3 bases, and 3 bases lay outside the gene matches. CDR1 is MNHEY and CDR2 is SMNVEV in the germline V gene (reference sequence). The DNA of the CDR3 is TGTGCCAGCAGTTTCGGACAGGGGACTGAAAAACTGTTTTTT. It yields the protein CASSFGQGTEKLFF.

In this sample, this clone turned up once. CDR3 residues: CATSRDPYSGGRETQYF. In DNA form, the CDR3 reads TGTGCCACCAGCAGAGATCCGTACAGCGGGGGGCGAGAGACCCAGTACTTC. This chain connects TRBV15 to TRBJ2-5, with 9 bases lining up with TRBD2. The CDR3 loop spans 17 amino acids. J lost 4 bases, V lost 0 bases, and 9 bases had no gene match. CDR1 is LNHNV and CDR2 is YYDKDF in the germline V gene (reference sequence).

This clone was seen more than once but under ten times. The chain joins TRBV7-2 to TRBJ2-5, with D possibly matching TRBD2 (6 bases). Trimming shortened V by 1 base and J by 5 bases, and 14 bases separated the two germline ends. The CDR3 has 15 amino acids. Germline loops: CDR1 SGHTA, CDR2 FQGNSA. The DNA for the CDR3 is TGTGCCAGCAGCTTAGTGGAGGGAGAATACGAGACCCAGTACTTC. Its protein product is CASSLVEGEYETQYF.

The J gene is TRBJ1-4, the V gene TRBV6-6, with D possibly being TRBD1 (6 bases). V lost 5 bases and J lost 7, with 11 bases in between. Germline loops: CDR1 MNHNY, CDR2 SVGAGI (reference sequence). The CDR3 loop spans 13 amino acids. CDR3 residues: CASSRRGSEKLFF. Written as DNA, the CDR3 is TGTGCCAGCAGTCGCAGGGGAAGTGAAAAACTGTTTTTT.

A few counts support this clone. This sequence joins TRBV2 and TRBJ1-2; 11 bases agree with TRBD1. The CDR3 spans 15 residues. V gave up 5 bases and J gave up 7 bases; unmatched junction bases: 9. From germline, CDR1 is SNHLY and CDR2 FYNNEI. CDR3: CASSSRTGGTVGYTF. For the CDR3, the DNA is TGTGCCAGCAGTAGCCGGACAGGGGGCACGGTTGGCTACACCTTC.

This clone was detected only once. The V and J genes are TRBV19 and TRBJ2-1, with 8 bases matching TRBD2. Per the germline V gene, CDR1 is LNHDA and CDR2 is SQIVND (reference sequence). Trimming at V came to 5 bases and at J to 0 bases, leaving 3 bases not matched to a gene. CDR3 size: 15 residues. CDR3 sequence: CASSAAGGSYNEQFF. As DNA, the CDR3 is TGTGCCAGTAGTGCCGCGGGAGGCTCCTACAATGAGCAGTTCTTC.

The chain combines TRBV28 with TRBJ2-5, with TRBD1 matching 7 bases. V gave up 6 bases and J gave up 1 base; unmatched junction bases: 8. Germline V gene lookup returns CDR1 MDHEN and CDR2 SYDVKM. This CDR3 is built from 15 residues. DNA for the CDR3: TGTGCCAGCAGCCCCGAAGGGACAGTCCAAGAGACCCAGTACTTC. Translated: CASSPEGTVQETQYF.

This sequence joins TRBV28 and TRBJ2-2; no clear D gene. The V gene's germline CDR1 is MDHEN and CDR2 SYDVKM. The CDR3 runs 14 residues. Deletions cut 2 bases from V and 6 bases from J, with 10 bases between. Here the CDR3 reads CASSLLSPPGELFF. The DNA of the CDR3 is TGTGCCAGCAGTTTACTCTCCCCCCCCGGGGAGCTGTTTTTT.

This chain joins TRBV5-6 and TRBJ2-1, with D perhaps TRBD2 (5 bases). Germline CDR1 reads SGHDT; CDR2 reads YYEEEE. The CDR3 totals 12 residues. V was shortened by 2 bases and J by 12 bases, with 12 bases between the two germline ends. CDR3 sequence: CASSLRIGVQFF. CDR3 bases: TGTGCCAGCAGCTTAAGGATCGGGGTGCAGTTCTTC.

The chain is built from TRBV29-1 and TRBJ2-2, with 11 bases that match TRBD2. Unmatched junction bases numbered 5, after V lost 4 bases and J lost 4 bases. The CDR3 has 15 residues. The germline CDR1 and CDR2 sequences are SQVTM and ANQGSEA. CDR3 amino acids: CSVGGGLAATGELFF. The CDR3, as DNA: TGCAGCGTTGGAGGGGGACTAGCGGCCACCGGGGAGCTGTTTTTT.

V is TRBV29-1 and J is TRBJ2-2, with D perhaps TRBD2 (6 bases). This CDR3 has 14 amino acids. Trimming took off 4 bases at V and 4 bases at J, with 13 bases between the two ends. The germline V gene has CDR1 SQVTM and CDR2 ANQGSEA. This CDR3 is CSVARDFVTGELFF. In DNA form, the CDR3 reads TGCAGCGTTGCGCGGGACTTCGTCACCGGGGAGCTGTTTTTT.

The V gene is TRBV5-1, the J gene TRBJ2-2; 12 bases match TRBD1. The germline V gene encodes CDR1 SGHRS and CDR2 YFSETQ. Trimming removed 0 bases from V and 7 bases from J; junction bases left unmatched: 7. The CDR3 runs to 17 residues. CDR3 DNA sequence: TGCGCCAGCAGCTTGGCCGGGACAGGGGGCACGGGCGGGGAGCTGTTTTTT. Amino acids: CASSLAGTGGTGGELFF.

This clone was seen a handful of times. The chain uses TRBV3-1 (or the pseudogene TRBV3-2) and TRBJ1-1; possible D gene TRBD1, 6 bases. From germline, CDR1 is LGHDT and CDR2 YNNKEL (reference sequence). V lost 4 bases to trimming and J lost 1 base, with 13 bases between them. The CDR3 length is 15 residues. The CDR3 nucleotides read TGTGCCAGCAGCCCCGTGGGGGCCGGGAACACTGAAGCTTTCTTT. Translation gives CASSPVGAGNTEAFF.